These 4 T cell receptor beta chains were all obtained from the same sample, sequenced in a study of PD-L1 blockade in urothelial cancer. Data came from immunoSEQ multiplex PCR; TCRdb stores just in-frame clones and leaves some out. The table lists around 100,000 clones, over 75% of them singletons. As for time point: pretreatment peripheral blood. The starting material was PBMCs, obtained around atezolizumab (anti-PD-L1) treatment. Every receptor here comes from a man aged 55 to 69 with urothelial cancer.

The V gene is TRBV10-3, the J gene TRBJ2-7; 7 bases fit TRBD2. CDR1 is ENHRY and CDR2 is SYGVKD in the germline V gene. V shed 6 bases, J shed 0 bases, and the junction held 5 bases outside the gene matches. This CDR3 comprises 14 residues. The chain's CDR3 is CAIRGEGGSYEQYF. The CDR3 DNA is TGTGCCATCAGGGGGGAGGGCGGCTCCTACGAGCAGTACTTC.

V is TRBV2 and J is TRBJ1-5, with 10 bases fitting TRBD1. Losses at the gene ends were 6 bases for V and 3 bases for J; bases not matched to a gene: 20. This CDR3 is built from 20 residues. Germline CDR1 is SNHLY and CDR2 is FYNNEI. The CDR3 protein is CASSRDRGRPGLRINQPQHF. The CDR3 DNA reads TGTGCCAGCAGCCGAGACAGGGGGCGGCCTGGGCTACGGATCAATCAGCCCCAGCATTTT.

The chain carries TRBV2 and TRBJ1-6, with D possibly being TRBD1 (6 bases). CDR1 and CDR2 (germline): SNHLY, FYNNEI. This CDR3 region has 14 residues. Trimming cost V 5 bases and J 6 bases, with 11 bases left between them. The CDR3 sequence: CASSPQGRNSPLHF. The CDR3 DNA is TGTGCCAGCAGTCCACAGGGCCGTAATTCACCCCTCCACTTT.

The chain links TRBV6-5 to TRBJ1-2, with D possibly being TRBD1 (6 bases). Germline-derived CDR1 and CDR2 are MNHEY and SVGAGI. This CDR3 is 13 amino acids long. Trimming cost V 5 bases and J 7 bases, with 14 bases left between them. CDR3 region: CASSRTGFFGYTF. The CDR3 DNA reads TGTGCCAGCAGTCGAACAGGGTTTTTTGGCTACACCTTC.